Shown below are 26 T cell receptor beta chains from a single sample sequenced in a study of cytomegalovirus exposure and HLA in healthy donors. This PCR relied on a set of 60 Vbeta primers and 13 Jbeta primers. Clones were sequenced by immunoSEQ multiplex PCR, and TCRdb holds only the in-frame ones, with some missing. The sample has approximately 120,000 clones; roughly 70% are singletons. Input material: PBMCs. The receptors here all came from a woman in her seventies in good health and CMV-seropositive.

The V gene is TRBV30, the J gene TRBJ1-5; no clear D gene. Germline CDR1 and CDR2: GTSNPN and SVGIG (reference sequence). V dropped 3 bases and J dropped 7 bases, with 10 bases sitting between them. This CDR3 comprises 12 residues. CDR3 sequence: CAWRRTGQPQHF. For the CDR3, the DNA is TGTGCCTGGAGGAGGACTGGACAGCCCCAGCATTTT.

This clone appeared a single time. The conserved closing phenylalanine or tryptophan is absent in this CDR3, likely reflecting a read error. This chain connects TRBV30 to TRBJ1-2, with 8 nucleotides matching TRBD1. Germline CDR1 reads GTSNPN; CDR2 reads SVGIG (reference sequence). CDR3 length equals 14 residues. V lost 3 bases, J lost 6 bases, and 9 bases stayed unmatched. The DNA of the CDR3 is TGTGCCTGGAGGTTAGCAGGGGGCAGGGATGGCTACACCGTC. The encoded protein is CAWRLAGGRDGYTV.

The genes are TRBV19 and TRBJ2-3; 12 bases agree with TRBD2. The CDR3 runs 17 residues. Germline V gene sequence: CDR1 LNHDA, CDR2 SQIVND (reference sequence). After removal of 3 bases from V and 2 bases from J, the junction contained 6 bases not matched to a gene. The CDR3 DNA is TGTGCCAGTAGTATTCAGGGGACTAGCGGGCTCACAGATACGCAGTATTTT. This codes for CASSIQGTSGLTDTQYF.

The V gene is TRBV15, the J gene TRBJ2-1, with D hard to call. Deletions cut 1 base from V and 2 bases from J, with 9 bases between. The CDR3 sequence is 15 residues long. Per germline, CDR1 LNHNV and CDR2 YYDKDF (reference sequence). The CDR3 nucleotides are TGTGCCACCAGCAGAGCCCTCTCTACCTACAATGAGCAGTTCTTC. Its translation: CATSRALSTYNEQFF.

The rearrangement joins TRBV19 to TRBJ2-6, with a possible D match to TRBD1 (6 bases). This CDR3 has 17 residues. Germline loops: CDR1 LNHDA, CDR2 SQIVND (reference sequence). V gave up 4 bases and J gave up 2 bases, with 15 bases separating them. Here the CDR3 reads CASSTTTGMAGANVLTF. The CDR3 DNA follows: TGTGCCAGTAGTACCACCACAGGGATGGCTGGGGCCAACGTCCTGACTTTC.

The rearrangement links TRBV6-6 to TRBJ2-7; D gene ambiguous. The CDR3 is made up of 13 amino acids. Looked up from germline, CDR1 is MNHNY and CDR2 is SVGAGI (reference sequence). V was trimmed by 4 bases and J by 2 bases, leaving 9 bases between them. Written as DNA, the CDR3 is TGTGCCAGCAGTTCCCAGGTTCCCTACGAGCAGTACTTC. Translated: CASSSQVPYEQYF.

This chain connects TRBV19 to TRBJ1-1; TRBD1 matches at 11 bases. Losses at the gene ends were 5 bases for V and 4 bases for J; bases not matched to a gene: 6. CDR3 size: 15 residues. Germline V lookup: CDR1 LNHDA, CDR2 SQIVND (reference sequence). CDR3 loop: CASSPGTGGGTEAFF. CDR3 DNA sequence: TGTGCCAGTAGTCCGGGGACAGGGGGGGGCACTGAAGCTTTCTTT.

In its sample, this clone was seen many times. This chain links TRBV2 with TRBJ2-5; tentative D call: TRBD1 (6 bases). This CDR3 is 14 amino acids long. CDR1 and CDR2 from the germline V gene are SNHLY and FYNNEI. The V end lost 0 bases, the J end lost 4 bases, and 9 bases lay between the germline ends. The CDR3 coding sequence is TGTGCCAGCAGTGAAGCAACAGGGTTAGAGACCCAGTACTTC. It is translated as CASSEATGLETQYF.

The rearrangement uses TRBV7-8 and TRBJ1-1, with TRBD1 matching 9 bases. The ends lost 8 bases at V and 0 bases at J; junction bases unmatched: 13. The germline CDR1 and CDR2 sequences are SGHVS and FQNEAQ. CDR3 length equals 17 residues. CDR3 coding DNA: TGTGCCAGCGAGGGGCTGGGGACAGGGAGTTTGAACACTGAAGCTTTCTTT. Amino acids: CASEGLGTGSLNTEAFF.

This clone was found once. V is TRBV29-1 and J is TRBJ1-2; the D is unclear. Between the trimmed V and J ends, which lost 3 bases and 4 bases, there was a span of 9 bases. The CDR3 totals 12 residues. Germline V gene sequence: CDR1 SQVTM, CDR2 ANQGSEA. The CDR3 DNA is TGCAGCGTTGAGGGAGGCACCTATGGCTACACCTTC. It codes for CSVEGGTYGYTF.

This clone was found once. The rearrangement links TRBV6-5 to TRBJ2-7; 8 bases match TRBD1. The CDR3 runs 15 residues. J was trimmed by 6 bases and V by 7 bases; bases with no gene match: 14. CDR1 MNHEY and CDR2 SVGAGI come from the germline V gene. CDR3 nucleotide sequence: TGTGCCAGCAAAGGGACAGGAACTCCTCTCCTCGAGCAGTACTTC. Its protein product is CASKGTGTPLLEQYF.

This clone occurred a few times. This chain links TRBV4-1 with TRBJ2-3; tentative D call: TRBD1 (5 bases). Between the trimmed V and J ends, which lost 1 base and 6 bases, there was a span of 23 bases. The CDR3 is 18 residues long. The germline V gene has CDR1 MGHRA and CDR2 YSYEKL. CDR3: CASSQVPGQYGLGDTQYF. In DNA form, the CDR3 reads TGCGCCAGCAGCCAAGTTCCAGGGCAGTATGGTCTTGGGGATACGCAGTATTTT.

V gene TRBV7-2 combines with J gene TRBJ1-2; tentative D call: TRBD1 (5 bases). The CDR3 length is 16 residues. V was cut by 0 bases and J by 7 bases, with 18 bases left in between. Germline CDR1 SGHTA, CDR2 FQGNSA. CDR3 bases: TGTGCCAGCAGCTTAGCCTTTAGGCAGGGAGGGTTTGGCTACACCTTC. Its protein product is CASSLAFRQGGFGYTF. Filled out from reference TRBV7-2 and TRBJ1-2, the complete variable domain reads GAGVSQSPSNKVTEKGKDVELRCDPISGHTALYWYRQSLGQGLEFLIYFQGNSAPDKSGLPSDRFSAERTGGSVSTLTIQRTQQEDSAVYLCASSLAFRQGGFGYTFGSGTRLTVV.

This clone has a handful of counts. This chain links TRBV10-1 with TRBJ1-1, with D perhaps TRBD1 (5 bases). Between the trimmed V and J ends, which lost 2 bases and 3 bases, there was a span of 19 bases. This CDR3 region has 17 residues. CDR1 and CDR2 from the germline V gene are WNHNN and SYGVQD (reference sequence). CDR3 loop: CASSEPEWPDSHTEAFF. CDR3 nucleotides: TGCGCCAGCAGTGAGCCGGAGTGGCCCGACAGCCACACTGAAGCTTTCTTT.

This rearrangement joins TRBV7-2 to TRBJ2-3, with unresolved D. Per germline, CDR1 SGHTA and CDR2 FQGNSA. The CDR3 spans 13 residues. Trimming pared 4 bases from V and 1 base from J, leaving 6 bases between. The CDR3 here is CASSSYRTDTQYF. The CDR3 DNA reads as TGTGCCAGCAGCTCTTATCGCACAGATACGCAGTATTTT.

The chain carries TRBV5-1 and TRBJ2-2; 10 nucleotides match TRBD2. Trimming cost V 7 bases and J 2 bases; bases outside gene matches: 8. Germline V lookup: CDR1 SGHRS, CDR2 YFSETQ. This CDR3 has 16 amino acids. CDR3 in amino acids: CASDVAGGLNTGELFF. CDR3 DNA sequence: TGCGCCAGCGACGTAGCGGGGGGACTAAACACCGGGGAGCTGTTTTTT. The variable domain in full, completed from reference TRBV5-1 and TRBJ2-2, reads KAGVTQTPRYLIKTRGQQVTLSCSPISGHRSVSWYQQTPGQGLQFLFEYFSETQRNKGNFPGRFSGRQFSNSRSEMNVSTLELGDSALYLCASDVAGGLNTGELFFGEGSRLTVL.

CDR3 sequence (DNA): TGTGCCAGCAGTTACTTCAGAGCCGGGGGGGACGCTGAAGCTTTCTTT. Translation gives CASSYFRAGGDAEAFF. The chain employs TRBV6-5 and TRBJ1-1; perhaps TRBD1 as D (5 bases). Trimming stripped 1 base from V and 6 bases from J, with 18 bases between. The CDR3 runs 16 residues. CDR1 and CDR2 (germline): MNHEY, SVGAGI.

The sample holds a few counts of this clone. The genes are TRBV19 and TRBJ1-1; 9 bases agree with TRBD1. V trimming: 6 bases; J trimming: 0 bases; junction bases outside the gene matches: 14. From germline, CDR1 is LNHDA and CDR2 SQIVND (reference sequence). The CDR3 totals 18 residues. The CDR3, as DNA: TGTGCCAGTAGGGGCGACAGGGGGACACTTCGTATGAACACTGAAGCTTTCTTT. The encoded protein is CASRGDRGTLRMNTEAFF.

This chain joins TRBV5-1 and TRBJ2-3; tentative D call: TRBD1 (6 bases). V lost 2 bases, J lost 10 bases, and 11 bases lay in between. Germline assignment: CDR1 SGHRS and CDR2 YFSETQ. The length of the CDR3 is 12 residues. The CDR3 region is CASSFDYRAQYF. The CDR3 DNA sequence: TGCGCCAGCAGCTTCGATTACAGGGCGCAGTATTTT.

This chain joins TRBV5-4 and TRBJ2-7, with TRBD2 identical over 7 bases. CDR1 and CDR2 (germline): SGHNT, YYREEE (reference sequence). The CDR3 runs to 14 residues. V lost 4 bases to trimming and J lost 0 bases; unmatched junction nucleotides: 4. CDR3 region: CASSMWTSSYEQYF. For the CDR3, the DNA is TGTGCCAGCAGCATGTGGACTAGCTCCTACGAGCAGTACTTC.

The chain has TRBV5-5 and TRBJ1-2; D call uncertain. Per germline, CDR1 SGHKS and CDR2 YYEKEE (reference sequence). The CDR3 loop spans 11 amino acids. Trimming took off 4 bases at V and 5 bases at J, with 6 bases between the two ends. The CDR3 DNA reads as TGTGCCAGCAGCGAGGCATATGGCTACACCTTC. Its protein is CASSEAYGYTF.

The chain uses TRBV7-2 and TRBJ1-1, with 8 bases lining up with TRBD1. Germline CDR1 and CDR2: SGHTA and FQGNSA. With 0 bases clipped from V and 4 bases from J, the junction kept 7 bases outside the gene matches. CDR3 length: 16 amino acids. CDR3 nucleotides: TGTGCCAGCAGCTTAGCGAGAGGGACAGGCAGCACTGAAGCTTTCTTT. Protein: CASSLARGTGSTEAFF.

The chain uses TRBV29-1 and TRBJ1-5; 9 nucleotides align to TRBD1. With V trimmed by 6 bases and J by 1 base, 7 bases remained unmatched. The CDR3 is made up of 15 amino acids. Germline-derived CDR1 and CDR2 are SQVTM and ANQGSEA. The CDR3 here is CSVKSGTGSNQPQHF. CDR3 DNA sequence: TGCAGCGTCAAATCCGGGACAGGGAGCAATCAGCCCCAGCATTTT.

The rearrangement uses TRBV2 and TRBJ1-2, with D uncertain. The length of the CDR3 is 12 residues. Germline V gene data show CDR1 as SNHLY and CDR2 as FYNNEI. V was clipped by 11 bases and J by 8 bases, with 18 bases between them. As DNA, the CDR3 is TGTGCCTCGCGGGAGGGCATTGGAGGCTACACCTTC. Translation: CASREGIGGYTF. Drawing the rest from reference TRBV2 and TRBJ1-2, the complete variable domain is EPEVTQTPSHQVTQMGQEVILRCVPISNHLYFYWYRQILGQKVEFLVSFYNNEISEKSEIFDDQFSVERPDGSNFTLKIRSTKLEDSAMYFCASREGIGGYTFGSGTRLTVV.

In its sample, this clone was seen a few times. This rearrangement joins TRBV15 to TRBJ2-1; 8 bases agree with TRBD2. Germline V gene sequence: CDR1 LNHNV, CDR2 YYDKDF (reference sequence). The J segment lost 8 bases and the V segment lost 5 bases, leaving 11 bases of the junction unmatched. The CDR3 spans 15 residues. For the CDR3, the DNA is TGTGCCACCAGCCCACCACCGGGGGGGGTTTATGAGCAGTTCTTC. Translation: CATSPPPGGVYEQFF.

The V and J genes are TRBV5-4 and TRBJ2-7; 8 bases fit TRBD1. Trimming cost V 4 bases and J 3 bases; bases outside gene matches: 9. The germline V gene has CDR1 SGHNT and CDR2 YYREEE (reference sequence). The CDR3 has 15 amino acids. The chain's CDR3 is CASSRPGGVGYEQYF. The CDR3 nucleotides read TGTGCCAGCAGCCGGCCAGGGGGCGTAGGCTACGAGCAGTACTTC. The entire variable domain, with the rest obtained from reference TRBV5-4 and TRBJ2-7, is as follows: ETGVTQSPTHLIKTRGQQVTLRCSSQSGHNTVSWYQQALGQGPQFIFQYYREEENGRGNFPPRFSGLQFPNYSSELNVNALELDDSALYLCASSRPGGVGYEQYFGPGTRLTVT.